These 11 T cell receptor beta chains originate from one sample sequenced in a study of blood T cell repertoires in COVID-19 (dated by TCRdb to the early 2020s). The library was prepared using the immunoSEQ multiplex PCR assay. In its TCRdb copy, this immuneACCESS table keeps in-frame sequences only and misses some clones. Where compared with another copy, unresolved V genes explain less than half of these, and the others have no known cause. For this sample there are 350,000 to 400,000 clones; 75% to 90% appear just once. The biggest ten clones account for less than 9% of the sample. The sample consisted of peripheral blood. The receptors stem from a woman between 55 and 75 years old with COVID-19, enrolled during active disease.

The chain has TRBV10-1 and TRBJ1-1, with D perhaps matching TRBD1 (6 bases). CDR3 length: 18 amino acids. V was cut by 6 bases and J by 0 bases, with 23 bases left in between. Germline values: CDR1 WNHNN, CDR2 SYGVQD (reference sequence). The DNA for the CDR3 is TGCGCCAGCAGGGCCAAATGGACAGAGGCTAAGCTGAACACTGAAGCTTTCTTT. This codes for CASRAKWTEAKLNTEAFF.

The V gene is TRBV29-1, the J gene TRBJ1-1; tentatively, D is TRBD1 (6 bases). The CDR3 contains 14 residues. In germline, CDR1 is SQVTM, CDR2 ANQGSEA. Trimming took off 5 bases at V and 4 bases at J, with 17 bases between the two ends. The DNA for the CDR3 is TGCAGCGTTCGGGACATTTCCGGCGGCACTGAAGCTTTCTTT. Translation: CSVRDISGGTEAFF.

V is TRBV25-1 and J is TRBJ2-2; D remains unclear. V gave up 1 base and J gave up 2 bases, with 8 bases separating them. Germline-derived CDR1 and CDR2 are MGHDK and SYGVNS. The length of the CDR3 is 15 residues. The CDR3 reads CASSESIRNTGELFF. CDR3 coding DNA: TGTGCCAGCAGTGAATCGATCAGAAACACCGGGGAGCTGTTTTTT.

The chain carries TRBV11-2 and TRBJ1-1, with D unresolved. V was pared by 3 bases and J by 11 bases, with 13 bases between. Germline-derived CDR1 and CDR2 are SGHAT and FQNNGV. The CDR3 totals 12 residues. CDR3 amino acids: CASSLSHSRAFF. The CDR3, as DNA: TGTGCCAGCAGCTTGTCCCATTCGCGGGCTTTCTTT.

The chain recombines TRBV12-3 or TRBV12-4 with TRBJ1-2; D possibly corresponds to TRBD1 (6 bases). This CDR3 comprises 12 residues. Trimming stripped 6 bases from V and 6 bases from J, with 11 bases between. CDR3 DNA: TGTGCCAGCAGGACGACAGGTCATGGCTACACCTTC. Its protein product is CASRTTGHGYTF.

This clone was found many times. The gene calls are TRBV6-2 or TRBV6-3 and TRBJ2-2, with 10 bases aligning to TRBD1. After removal of 5 bases from V and 5 bases from J, the junction contained 5 bases not matched to a gene. CDR1 MNHEY and CDR2 SVGEGT come from the germline V gene. This CDR3 is built from 15 residues. This chain's CDR3 is CASSTGQGETGELFF. The CDR3 DNA is TGTGCCAGCAGTACCGGACAGGGGGAGACCGGGGAGCTGTTTTTT.

J is TRBJ2-3 and V is TRBV6-5, with D perhaps TRBD1 (5 bases). The germline V gene encodes CDR1 MNHEY and CDR2 SVGAGI. V was trimmed by 10 bases and J by 1 base, leaving 12 bases between them. The CDR3 sequence is 13 residues long. The CDR3 loop reads CATREGGTDTQYF. CDR3 in DNA: TGTGCCACCCGAGAAGGGGGCACAGATACGCAGTATTTT.

The gene calls are TRBV24-1 and TRBJ1-1; maybe TRBD1 (5 bases). Germline V gene data show CDR1 as KGHDR and CDR2 as SFDVKD. The V end lost 1 base, the J end lost 11 bases, and 10 bases lay between the germline ends. The CDR3 is 12 residues long. CDR3 sequence: CATSDLEGAAFF. In DNA, the CDR3 is TGTGCCACCAGTGATTTAGAAGGGGCGGCTTTCTTT.

This clone came up once. J is TRBJ1-2 and V is TRBV3-1 (or the pseudogene TRBV3-2); D may be TRBD1 (5 bases). Looked up from germline, CDR1 is LGHDT and CDR2 is YNNKEL (reference sequence). The CDR3 runs 16 residues. V lost 0 bases and J 6 bases, leaving 17 bases between the germline ends. CDR3 sequence reads: CASSQDPWEGSHGYTF. DNA of the CDR3: TGTGCCAGCAGCCAAGATCCCTGGGAGGGGTCGCATGGCTACACCTTC.

This clone was picked up a small number of times. The chain combines TRBV7-6 with TRBJ1-5; D gene uncertain. This CDR3 spans 15 amino acids. V lost 6 bases to trimming and J lost 0 bases, with 12 bases between them. Germline V gene data show CDR1 as SGHVS and CDR2 as FNYEAQ. The CDR3 nucleotides are TGTGCCAGCAGTCTACTTCCGAATAGCAATCAGCCCCAGCATTTT. It specifies CASSLLPNSNQPQHF.

The CDR3 loop reads CASSHTGVGKETQYF. Here the CDR3 DNA reads TGCGCCAGCAGCCACACAGGGGTTGGTAAAGAGACCCAGTACTTC. This rearrangement joins TRBV4-1 to TRBJ2-5, with TRBD1 matching over 7 bases. J lost 3 bases, V lost 3 bases, and 7 bases had no gene match. Per germline, CDR1 MGHRA and CDR2 YSYEKL. The CDR3 covers 15 residues.